Presented here are 28 T cell receptor beta chains from one specimen sequenced in a study of T cells in tuberculosis. Method: immunoSEQ multiplex PCR; TCRdb's copy keeps in-frame clones and lacks some. The data contain about 34,000 clones, 93% of them seen just once; the ten biggest clones take up about an eighth. Indicated time point: new active TB diagnosis, blood taken before or within 7 days of starting treatment. Sequencing used PBMCs, obtained at tuberculosis diagnosis. The receptors derive from an adult with tuberculosis.

The V gene is TRBV4-1, the J gene TRBJ2-7; D might be TRBD2 (5 bases). Germline V gene data show CDR1 as MGHRA and CDR2 as YSYEKL. This CDR3 region has 14 residues. Between the trimmed V and J ends, which lost 2 bases and 2 bases, there was a span of 10 bases. CDR3 coding DNA: TGCGCCAGCAGCCAACGGACTCAGACCTACGAGCAGTACTTC. It is translated as CASSQRTQTYEQYF.

This chain connects TRBV5-6 to TRBJ2-1, with 8 nucleotides matching TRBD2. The CDR3 has 15 residues. Germline V gene sequence: CDR1 SGHDT, CDR2 YYEEEE. After removal of 4 bases from V and 1 base from J, the junction contained 4 bases not matched to a gene. The CDR3 DNA is TGTGCCAGCAGCCTCGGGGGGGCGTCCTACAATGAGCAGTTCTTC. It codes for CASSLGGASYNEQFF.

This chain joins TRBV29-1 and TRBJ2-7; 7 positions agree with TRBD1. Germline-derived CDR1 and CDR2 are SQVTM and ANQGSEA. The V gene end was trimmed by 5 bases and the J gene end by 5 bases; junction bases not matched to a gene: 6. This CDR3 contains 12 residues. The CDR3 DNA is TGCAGCGTTAGAACAGGGGTAAACGAGCAGTACTTC. Protein: CSVRTGVNEQYF.

The J gene is TRBJ1-5, the V gene TRBV15; D ambiguous. This CDR3 contains 12 residues. Germline lookup yields CDR1 LNHNV and CDR2 YYDKDF (reference sequence). Trimming removed 3 bases from V and 6 bases from J, with 6 bases in between. The CDR3 coding sequence is TGTGCCACCAGCAGTATCGGTCAGCCCCAGCATTTT. It encodes CATSSIGQPQHF.

This rearrangement joins TRBV5-8 to TRBJ2-1; 12 bases are shared with TRBD2. After removal of 1 base from V and 0 bases from J, the junction contained 5 bases not matched to a gene. CDR3 length equals 18 residues. The germline V gene has CDR1 SGHTS and CDR2 YDEGEE. As DNA, the CDR3 is TGTGCCAGCAGCTTGAGACTAGCGGGAGTCCTCTCCTACAATGAGCAGTTCTTC. Its translation: CASSLRLAGVLSYNEQFF.

The V call is TRBV19, the J call TRBJ2-7, with 9 bases that match TRBD1. V dropped 6 bases and J dropped 2; count of bases not matched to a gene: 8. This CDR3 spans 15 amino acids. Germline values: CDR1 LNHDA, CDR2 SQIVND (reference sequence). The CDR3 is CASSLDRGSTYEQYF. Here the CDR3 DNA reads TGTGCCAGTAGCCTTGACAGGGGGTCTACCTACGAGCAGTACTTC.

The chain is built from TRBV5-4 and TRBJ1-2; the match to TRBD1 covers 8 bases. This CDR3 spans 13 amino acids. The V segment lost 4 bases and the J segment 3 bases; nucleotides outside the gene matches: 2. Germline assignment: CDR1 SGHNT and CDR2 YYREEE (reference sequence). CDR3 region: CASSLTGDYGYTF. The CDR3 nucleotides are TGTGCCAGCAGCCTGACAGGGGACTATGGCTACACCTTC.

The rearrangement uses TRBV6-1 and TRBJ2-3; D possibly corresponds to TRBD1 (6 bases). The CDR3 runs to 16 residues. V gave up 1 base and J gave up 4 bases, with 15 bases separating them. Germline lookup yields CDR1 MNHNS and CDR2 SASEGT. This CDR3 reads CASSEGPGEGADTQYF. The CDR3 DNA sequence: TGTGCCAGCAGTGAAGGTCCCGGAGAGGGGGCAGATACGCAGTATTTT.

The gene calls are TRBV29-1 and TRBJ2-7, with 9 nucleotides matching TRBD1. The CDR3 is made up of 17 amino acids. CDR1 and CDR2 (germline): SQVTM, ANQGSEA. With 4 bases clipped from V and 6 bases from J, the junction kept 19 bases outside the gene matches. This CDR3 reads CSVVPSERGQGFLEQYF. The CDR3 bases are TGCAGCGTTGTCCCCTCGGAGAGGGGACAGGGTTTCCTCGAGCAGTACTTC.

This clone was seen more than once but under ten times. The chain carries TRBV2 and TRBJ2-7; TRBD2 matches 9 bases. Trimming at V came to 4 bases and at J to 3 bases, leaving 1 base not matched to a gene. The CDR3 spans 13 residues. The germline V gene has CDR1 SNHLY and CDR2 FYNNEI. For the CDR3, the DNA is TGTGCCAGCAGTGGACTAGCGGACTACGAGCAGTACTTC. It is translated as CASSGLADYEQYF.

The chain carries TRBV28 and TRBJ1-4; 8 bases agree with TRBD1. The V gene end was trimmed by 2 bases and the J gene end by 3 bases; junction bases not matched to a gene: 11. Germline CDR1 reads MDHEN; CDR2 reads SYDVKM. CDR3 length equals 18 residues. The CDR3 reads CASSLPVGQGASNEKLFF. CDR3 sequence (DNA): TGTGCCAGCAGTTTACCCGTGGGCCAGGGGGCCTCTAATGAAAAACTGTTTTTT.

The chain joins TRBV2 to TRBJ2-1; weak D call: TRBD1 (6 bases). The CDR3 is made up of 15 amino acids. The ends were cut back, 6 bases at V and 9 bases at J, with 21 bases in the middle. Germline V gene sequence: CDR1 SNHLY, CDR2 FYNNEI. CDR3 DNA sequence: TGTGCCAGCAGCCCGGGACAAGTCCCCTGGGGTGAGCAGTTCTTC. The encoded protein is CASSPGQVPWGEQFF.

The rearrangement uses TRBV27 and TRBJ2-1; TRBD1 aligns across 8 bases. With V trimmed by 4 bases and J by 7 bases, 6 bases remained unmatched. Germline CDR1 MNHEY, CDR2 SMNVEV (reference sequence). This CDR3 is built from 14 residues. CDR3 coding DNA: TGTGCCAGCAGTTCAGGGGGCGGAGGGAATGAGCAGTTCTTC. Amino acids: CASSSGGGGNEQFF.

CDR3 DNA: TGTGCCTGGAGTCCGAACGGGGGGTACTTCTATGGCTACACCTTC. Its translation: CAWSPNGGYFYGYTF. V and J are TRBV30 and TRBJ1-2, with a possible D match to TRBD1 (5 bases). The CDR3 loop spans 15 amino acids. Germline V gene data show CDR1 as GTSNPN and CDR2 as SVGIG (reference sequence). The germline V and J ends were trimmed by 2 bases and 4 bases, with 17 bases remaining between them.

This clone appeared a single time. This sequence joins TRBV10-3 and TRBJ2-7; 10 positions agree with TRBD2. Trimming cost V 7 bases and J 4 bases; bases outside gene matches: 7. The CDR3 extends over 14 amino acids. In germline, CDR1 is ENHRY, CDR2 SYGVKD. This CDR3 is CAIKEREGGYEQYF. CDR3 sequence (DNA): TGTGCCATCAAGGAGCGGGAGGGAGGGTACGAGCAGTACTTC.

There are a few counts of this clone. The chain couples TRBV5-4 to TRBJ2-3; 9 nucleotides agree with TRBD2. Germline V CDR1 and CDR2: SGHNT, YYREEE (reference sequence). With V trimmed by 5 bases and J by 4 bases, 11 bases remained unmatched. CDR3 length equals 16 residues. DNA for the CDR3: TGTGCCAGCAGAGGGGGTGCTAGCGGGATGGCAGATACGCAGTATTTT. Protein sequence: CASRGGASGMADTQYF.

The genes are TRBV4-1 and TRBJ2-2; D ambiguous. CDR1 MGHRA and CDR2 YSYEKL come from the germline V gene. The ends were cut back, 1 base at V and 2 bases at J, with 11 bases in the middle. This CDR3 is built from 16 residues. CDR3: CASSQGQVLNTGELFF. The CDR3 DNA reads TGCGCCAGCAGCCAAGGGCAGGTTTTAAACACCGGGGAGCTGTTTTTT.

The V and J genes are TRBV4-1 and TRBJ2-7, with TRBD1 as a possible D gene (5 bases). From germline, CDR1 is MGHRA and CDR2 YSYEKL. V dropped 1 base and J dropped 5 bases, with 21 bases sitting between them. The CDR3 is 17 residues long. This chain's CDR3 is CASSQVDMGFRANEQYF. CDR3 nucleotides: TGCGCCAGCAGCCAAGTTGATATGGGGTTCAGGGCAAACGAGCAGTACTTC.

The chain recombines TRBV28 with TRBJ1-5; the match to TRBD1 covers 8 bases. Germline values: CDR1 MDHEN, CDR2 SYDVKM. This CDR3 region has 17 residues. V trimming: 7 bases; J trimming: 2 bases; junction bases outside the gene matches: 13. The CDR3 DNA reads as TGTGCCAGCACAGAGACAGGGGAGATCGGCGGCAATCAGCCCCAGCATTTT. It encodes CASTETGEIGGNQPQHF.

This clone has just one count. CDR3 coding DNA: TGTGCCAGCAGTACCCTCGGAAAGCGCTACGAGCAGTACTTC. Protein sequence: CASSTLGKRYEQYF. The chain carries TRBV2 and TRBJ2-7; the D is unclear. The germline CDR1 and CDR2 sequences are SNHLY and FYNNEI. The CDR3 is 14 residues long. V was pared by 5 bases and J by 3 bases, with 14 bases between.

This chain joins TRBV19 and TRBJ2-1; maybe TRBD1 (5 bases). The V gene's germline CDR1 is LNHDA and CDR2 SQIVND (reference sequence). This CDR3 region has 14 residues. V dropped 7 bases and J dropped 7 bases, with 17 bases sitting between them. CDR3 bases: TGTGCCAGTACCCCCTCAGGGCTCGGGAATGAGCAGTTCTTC. It translates to CASTPSGLGNEQFF.

This sequence joins TRBV18 and TRBJ1-1; TRBD1 matches at 7 bases. This CDR3 region has 15 residues. V was clipped by 4 bases and J by 4 bases; unmatched bases: 9. The germline V gene has CDR1 KGHSH and CDR2 LQKENI. CDR3 sequence reads: CASSRATGASTEAFF. CDR3 in DNA: TGTGCCAGCTCACGGGCCACAGGGGCGTCCACTGAAGCTTTCTTT.

The chain has TRBV2 and TRBJ1-1, with D unclear. The ends were cut back, 4 bases at V and 2 bases at J, with 11 bases in the middle. The CDR3 contains 14 residues. Germline loops: CDR1 SNHLY, CDR2 FYNNEI. This CDR3 is CASSGGNDNTEAFF. In DNA, the CDR3 is TGTGCCAGCAGTGGAGGTAATGACAACACTGAAGCTTTCTTT. Full variable domain (remainder filled in from reference TRBV2 and TRBJ1-1): EPEVTQTPSHQVTQMGQEVILRCVPISNHLYFYWYRQILGQKVEFLVSFYNNEISEKSEIFDDQFSVERPDGSNFTLKIRSTKLEDSAMYFCASSGGNDNTEAFFGQGTRLTVV.

This chain uses TRBV27 with TRBJ1-2, with D hard to call. The CDR3 totals 16 residues. Trimming took 2 bases from V and 7 from J, leaving 20 bases between them. From germline, CDR1 is MNHEY and CDR2 SMNVEV (reference sequence). CDR3 amino acids: CASSLNRVYSMSGYTF. The CDR3 region has the DNA TGTGCCAGCAGTTTAAACAGAGTTTACTCTATGAGTGGCTACACCTTC.

This clone was detected a few times. The gene calls are TRBV27 and TRBJ2-3; the match to TRBD1 covers 7 bases. CDR3 length: 15 residues. Germline CDR1 reads MNHEY; CDR2 reads SMNVEV (reference sequence). V shed 2 bases and J 3 bases; nucleotides not matched to a gene: 5. In DNA, the CDR3 is TGTGCCAGCAGTTTACAGGCAGGGGGAACAGATACGCAGTATTTT. It specifies CASSLQAGGTDTQYF.

This chain connects TRBV19 to TRBJ2-7; 7 bases align to TRBD1. V lost 1 base, J lost 3 bases, and 3 bases stayed unmatched. Germline CDR1 reads LNHDA; CDR2 reads SQIVND (reference sequence). The CDR3 length is 14 residues. CDR3 sequence (DNA): TGTGCCAGTAGTATAGGGGACAGTCGCTACGAGCAGTACTTC. This translates into CASSIGDSRYEQYF.

The V call is TRBV2, the J call TRBJ2-3; 11 bases match TRBD1. The CDR3 covers 15 residues. Germline V gives CDR1 SNHLY, CDR2 FYNNEI. The J segment lost 6 bases and the V segment lost 4 bases, leaving 6 bases of the junction unmatched. The DNA of the CDR3 is TGTGCCAGCAGTGGAGGACAGGGGGCGTCGGATACGCAGTATTTT. Its translation is CASSGGQGASDTQYF.

The chain recombines TRBV9 with TRBJ1-6, with 11 bases identical to TRBD1. CDR3 length equals 16 residues. Germline V CDR1 and CDR2: SGDLS, YYNGEE. V was pared by 3 bases and J by 6 bases, with 5 bases of the junction left unmatched. DNA of the CDR3: TGTGCCAGCAGCGATCGGACAGGGGGCCCTAATTCACCCCTCCACTTT. Amino acids: CASSDRTGGPNSPLHF.